This record looks at one T cell receptor (beta chain) sequence and its context. No antigen is known for it. No much larger clone exists at a distance of one base, and base qualities are not known. What this sample's time point label stands for: about 28 days (+/-7) after the second vaccine dose. AZD1222 recipients whose second dose came at about 4 weeks and those whose second dose came at about 12 weeks were combined into one group, since spike-specific TCR depth and breadth did not differ between the two schedules. Samples from vaccinated people were obtained from the UK trials COV001 and COV002, which included a single-blind randomized controlled phase 2/3 trial of AZD1222 (ChAdOx1 nCoV-19) in healthy adults. For TCRbeta chain sequencing, PBMC samples from trial participants were taken at day 0 and at day 28 after the second dose. This entry comes from a study of T cell responses to AZD1222 COVID-19 vaccine (dated by TCRdb to about 2021). The study in broad terms: TCR sequencing covered more than 230 trial participants: approximately 200 given two doses of AZD1222 and about 26 given two doses of MenACWY control vaccine. Enrollment into the trials was organized by age into subgroups of 18-55, 56-69 and 70-plus years, and those subgroups contained around 150, 28 and 57 TCR-sequenced participants, respectively. General findings and caveats noted by the study authors: Most participants were white British and females outnumbered males, and the authors suggested that clonal diversity may have been underestimated. Epitopes outside the regions mutated in the B.1.351 and B.1.1.7 variants were reportedly recognized by nearly half of the unique spike-specific TCRs. After two AZD1222 doses, both the breadth and the depth of spike-specific TCRs were significantly higher than at day 0 and than in MenACWY recipients. Because no day 14 peak-response samples were available, the repertoires could be characterized only after the peak T cell response. In the small 56-69-year group, the increase in depth fell short of significance, most likely because of low power. The whole spike protein was spanned by vaccine-associated CD4 TCRs, and dominant responses were seen in regions 160-218 and 743-854. Conclusions about previously exposed vaccinees are limited, since just 6 or 7 AZD1222 recipients were seropositive for SARS-CoV-2 at baseline.

The CDR3 regions of human TCRbeta chains were analyzed by immunosequencing. The published analysis was carried out like this. TCRs in the repertoires were matched against a reference library of SARS-CoV-2-specific TCRs that had been generated with the MIRA antigen-specificity platform. Breadth was defined as the fraction of unique TCRs that were SARS-CoV-2-associated, and depth was defined as the fraction of total T cells that were SARS-CoV-2-associated. Each spike-specific TCR was assigned to its reactive spike region and to a CD4 or CD8 class using the MIRA data. Log10-transformed breadth and depth values were compared by one-way ANOVA with Sidak's multiple comparisons tests. Sourced from immuneACCESS, this table was stored by TCRdb with only in-frame sequences that have V and J called. A share of the clones is absent; for the studies checked, an unresolved V gene accounts for under half, and the remainder has no known explanation. V and J calls plus clone size are reproduced from that table; the DNA served to infer D and trimming. In all, the sample holds about 160,000 clones, and roughly 94% of those were seen once. Of the sample, under 6% falls within the top ten clones.

CDR1 and CDR2 (LGHDT, YNNKEL) derive from the germline V gene (reference sequence). Trimming takes 4 bases off V and 5 bases off J; junction bases not matched to a gene: 5. The CDR3 runs 14 amino acids, cysteine and phenylalanine included. The CDR3 DNA has 42 bases and is translated from base 1. This sample comprised peripheral blood, obtained 28 days after the second AZD1222 dose. This receptor was obtained from an adult who received the AZD1222 COVID-19 vaccine. The chain employs TRBV3-1 (or the pseudogene TRBV3-2) and TRBJ1-1, and 9 junction bases match TRBD1. The sequenced DNA: TGTGCCAGCAGCCGATCGGGGACAGGGACTGAAGCTTTCTTT. Translated, it gives CASSRSGTGTEAFF.